The 9 T cell receptor beta chains presented below share a single source sample, sequenced in a study of blood T cell repertoires in COVID-19. The table came from immunoSEQ multiplex PCR; TCRdb's copy has only in-frame clones and leaves some out. Of some 110,000 clones listed, 75% to 90% were seen once; the top ten hold less than 5%. Sequenced sample: peripheral blood. These receptors were collected from a man in his forties with acute or convalescent COVID-19.

The V call is TRBV27, the J call TRBJ1-5; D is unclear. Germline loops: CDR1 MNHEY, CDR2 SMNVEV (reference sequence). CDR3 size: 14 residues. Trimming shortened V by 6 bases and J by 4 bases, and 13 bases separated the two germline ends. The CDR3 loop is CASRNLERNQPQHF. The CDR3 nucleotides are TGTGCCAGCAGAAATTTAGAGAGGAATCAGCCCCAGCATTTT.

The count of this clone is one. J is TRBJ1-3 and V is TRBV4-1, with a tentative D call TRBD1 (6 bases). Trimming removed 7 bases from V and 3 bases from J, with 16 bases in between. Germline CDR1 and CDR2: MGHRA and YSYEKL. The CDR3 runs to 15 residues. The CDR3 here is CASTLTAGVGNTIYF. The CDR3 nucleotides read TGCGCCAGCACCTTAACCGCAGGGGTTGGAAACACCATATATTTT.

CDR3 in amino acids: CASSLGTGEETQYF. The CDR3 DNA follows: TGTGCCAGCTCTCTCGGGACAGGGGAAGAGACCCAGTACTTC. The rearrangement uses TRBV18 and TRBJ2-5; TRBD1 matches 10 bases. The germline gives CDR1 KGHSH, CDR2 LQKENI. The CDR3 covers 14 residues. V was clipped by 6 bases and J by 3 bases; unmatched bases: 4.

The rearrangement links TRBV7-2 to TRBJ1-2, with TRBD1 matching 9 bases. The J segment lost 7 bases and the V segment lost 0 bases, leaving 0 bases of the junction unmatched. Per germline, CDR1 SGHTA and CDR2 FQGNSA. The CDR3 has 13 residues. The CDR3 sequence is CASSLATGGGYTF. CDR3 DNA: TGTGCCAGCAGCTTAGCGACAGGGGGTGGCTACACCTTC.

The chain carries TRBV18 and TRBJ1-2; possibly TRBD1 for D (5 bases). Germline CDR1 is KGHSH and CDR2 is LQKENI. V was cut by 3 bases and J by 0 bases, with 11 bases left in between. The CDR3 length is 15 residues. Written as DNA, the CDR3 is TGTGCCAGCTCACCCGAGGGGACTCCTAACTATGGCTACACCTTC. Translating it yields CASSPEGTPNYGYTF.

The rearrangement joins TRBV7-2 to TRBJ1-2; D perhaps matches TRBD1 (5 bases). From germline, CDR1 is SGHTA and CDR2 FQGNSA. Trimming left V 5 bases short and J 6 bases short, with 22 bases between. CDR3 size: 16 residues. For the CDR3, the DNA is TGTGCCAGCAGCCCGACAAGGGGCTCGAGACGGGATGGCTACACCTTC. Translated: CASSPTRGSRRDGYTF.

This chain links TRBV5-4 with TRBJ2-5, with TRBD1 identical over 11 bases. The V segment lost 1 base and the J segment 3 bases; nucleotides outside the gene matches: 2. The CDR3 covers 15 residues. Looked up from germline, CDR1 is SGHNT and CDR2 is YYREEE (reference sequence). CDR3 DNA: TGTGCCAGCAGCTTGAGGGGACAGGGGGAAGAGACCCAGTACTTC. Translation gives CASSLRGQGEETQYF.

The chain carries TRBV2 and TRBJ1-2; the match to TRBD1 covers 7 bases. Unmatched junction bases numbered 7, after V lost 4 bases and J lost 2 bases. The CDR3 extends over 15 amino acids. Germline CDR1 and CDR2: SNHLY and FYNNEI. Here the CDR3 reads CASSAMGQRNYGYTF. CDR3 DNA sequence: TGTGCCAGCAGTGCCATGGGACAGAGAAACTATGGCTACACCTTC.

This chain connects TRBV12-3 or TRBV12-4 to TRBJ1-2, with D maybe TRBD1 (5 bases). The ends were cut back, 3 bases at V and 4 bases at J, with 9 bases in the middle. The CDR3 runs 13 residues. CDR3: CASSLEGFYGYTF. The CDR3 DNA sequence: TGTGCCAGCAGTTTGGAGGGGTTCTATGGCTACACCTTC.